Each of the 30 T cell receptor beta chains below was sequenced from the same sample in a study of T cells in Graves' hyperthyroidism and ophthalmopathy. Amplification of TCR beta CDR3 regions used RNA as the template. Initially, a first-round RT-PCR of the TCR CDR3 employed the HTBI primer set. TCRdb itself ran the multiplex PCR reads through MiXCR, one entry per CDR3 protein. The sample includes about 720,000 distinct CDR3 sequences, less than 20% of them seen just once. The sequencing sample was made of blood. These receptors originate from a man between 18 and 35 years old with Graves' hyperthyroidism.

This clonotype has just a few counts. The CDR3 DNA reads TGTGCCAGCAGCTTCAGACTGAGCACAGATACGCAGTATTTT. Its translation: CASSFRLSTDTQYF. J is TRBJ2-3 and V is TRBV27; the D is unclear. Germline CDR1 and CDR2: MNHEY and SMNVEV (reference sequence). Deletions cut 6 bases from V and 0 bases from J, with 10 bases between. The CDR3 consists of 14 residues.

V and J are TRBV27 and TRBJ2-7; a possible D gene is TRBD2 (6 bases). The V end lost 3 bases, the J end lost 4 bases, and 16 bases lay between the germline ends. This CDR3 spans 15 amino acids. Germline CDR1 MNHEY, CDR2 SMNVEV (reference sequence). CDR3 sequence (DNA): TGTGCCAGCAGTTTGCACGGGAGCCGGGGGTACGAGCAGTACTTC. This codes for CASSLHGSRGYEQYF.

This chain connects TRBV28 to TRBJ2-3; 8 nucleotides match TRBD1. The germline V gene has CDR1 MDHEN and CDR2 SYDVKM. The CDR3 loop spans 17 amino acids. The trim removed 3 bases at V and 4 bases at J, leaving 12 bases unmatched. CDR3 residues: CASSFLPTGADADTQYF. In DNA form, the CDR3 reads TGTGCCAGCAGTTTCCTCCCGACAGGGGCAGACGCAGATACGCAGTATTTT.

This chain links TRBV28 with TRBJ2-7, with D perhaps matching TRBD2 (5 bases). The CDR3 sequence is 13 residues long. The germline V and J ends were trimmed by 7 bases and 7 bases, with 17 bases remaining between them. Germline loops: CDR1 MDHEN, CDR2 SYDVKM. The CDR3 region is CASINGLLGEQYF. The CDR3 coding sequence is TGTGCCAGCATCAACGGACTGCTGGGGGAGCAGTACTTC.

This clonotype has just a few counts. J is TRBJ2-2 and V is TRBV11-2; 7 nucleotides match TRBD2. The germline V gene has CDR1 SGHAT and CDR2 FQNNGV. V lost 8 bases, J lost 1 base, and 4 bases stayed unmatched. The CDR3 runs to 14 residues. CDR3 sequence (DNA): TGTGCCAGCGTGGGGGGGGAGAACACCGGGGAGCTGTTTTTT. It specifies CASVGGENTGELFF.

This clonotype came up a few times. The V and J genes are TRBV11-2 and TRBJ1-1, with 8 nucleotides matching TRBD1. Germline CDR1 is SGHAT and CDR2 is FQNNGV. V lost 5 bases, J lost 5 bases, and 7 bases stayed unmatched. The CDR3 extends over 14 amino acids. The CDR3 spells CASSPADRETEAFF. The CDR3 bases are TGTGCCAGCAGCCCTGCGGACAGGGAAACTGAAGCTTTCTTT.

This clonotype was detected a few times. The rearrangement links TRBV3-1 to TRBJ2-3; 7 bases are shared with TRBD1. The CDR3 sequence is 16 residues long. Germline V lookup: CDR1 LGHDT, CDR2 YNNKEL (reference sequence). The V gene end was trimmed by 5 bases and the J gene end by 2 bases; junction bases not matched to a gene: 10. The CDR3 nucleotides are TGTGCCAGCAGCGCAGCCGGGACAGCAATCACAGATACGCAGTATTTT. Protein sequence: CASSAAGTAITDTQYF.

This clonotype was counted a few times. The V and J genes are TRBV20-1 and TRBJ2-5; 8 nucleotides agree with TRBD2. V trimming: 6 bases; J trimming: 4 bases; junction bases outside the gene matches: 10. Germline CDR1 is DFQATT and CDR2 is SNEGSKA (reference sequence). The CDR3 runs to 14 residues. CDR3 bases: TGCAGTGCCGCCCTCCTAGCGGGTGGAGAGACCCAGTACTTC. It translates to CSAALLAGGETQYF.

This clonotype occurred a few times. The genes are TRBV6-1 and TRBJ2-1, with a possible D match to TRBD2 (6 bases). Germline V gene sequence: CDR1 MNHNS, CDR2 SASEGT. The CDR3 consists of 14 residues. Deletions cut 8 bases from V and 7 bases from J, with 18 bases between. CDR3 protein: CASRSWGAGNEQFF. The CDR3 nucleotides are TGTGCCAGCCGCAGCTGGGGCGCGGGGAATGAGCAGTTCTTC.

This clonotype was detected many times. The DNA for the CDR3 is TGCAGTGCTAGACCACCGGGACTAGCGGGTGGCGAGCAGTACTTC. It codes for CSARPPGLAGGEQYF. The chain employs TRBV20-1 and TRBJ2-7; TRBD2 matches at 12 bases. With 2 bases clipped from V and 6 bases from J, the junction kept 8 bases outside the gene matches. The germline CDR1 and CDR2 sequences are DFQATT and SNEGSKA (reference sequence). The CDR3 runs 15 residues.

The CDR3 protein is CSAESGANVLTF. In nucleotides, the CDR3 is TGCAGTGCGGAGTCTGGGGCCAACGTCCTGACTTTC. V is TRBV20-1 and J is TRBJ2-6; no firm D call. From germline, CDR1 is DFQATT and CDR2 SNEGSKA (reference sequence). The CDR3 covers 12 residues. Trimming left V 6 bases short and J 1 base short, with 4 bases between.

This clonotype was seen more than once but under ten times. The chain carries TRBV3-1 and TRBJ1-6; D gene ambiguous. Germline CDR1 LGHDT, CDR2 YNNKEL (reference sequence). This CDR3 spans 17 amino acids. The ends were cut back, 5 bases at V and 8 bases at J, with 22 bases in the middle. The CDR3 DNA follows: TGTGCCAGCAGCTACCTAAACGGGCCTTCCAGCTATTCACCCCTCCACTTT. It translates to CASSYLNGPSSYSPLHF.

At least ten counts were recorded for this clonotype. V is TRBV11-3 and J is TRBJ2-2, with D maybe TRBD2 (6 bases). The CDR3 runs to 13 residues. The V gene lost 4 bases and the J gene lost 5 bases, with 8 bases spanning the gap. From germline, CDR1 is SGHNT and CDR2 YENEEA. The CDR3 here is CASSSGRTGELFF. The CDR3 nucleotides are TGTGCCAGCAGCTCGGGGAGGACCGGGGAGCTGTTTTTT.

The table lists this clonotype with a few counts. The CDR3 loop reads CASSFLGSSGVYEQYF. CDR3 coding DNA: TGTGCCAGCAGCTTCTTGGGGAGTAGCGGAGTCTACGAGCAGTACTTC. The chain combines TRBV7-8 with TRBJ2-7; a weak D match, TRBD2 (6 bases). V lost 3 bases and J 3 bases, leaving 18 bases between the germline ends. The CDR3 runs 16 residues. The germline V gene has CDR1 SGHVS and CDR2 FQNEAQ.

This clonotype was detected ten times or more. The V call is TRBV28, the J call TRBJ2-2; D might be TRBD1 (5 bases). Between the trimmed V and J ends, which lost 6 bases and 2 bases, there was a span of 22 bases. CDR1 is MDHEN and CDR2 is SYDVKM in the germline V gene. The CDR3 spans 18 residues. CDR3 in amino acids: CASSHPGLRASNTGELFF. DNA of the CDR3: TGTGCCAGCAGCCACCCCGGTCTCAGGGCGTCCAACACCGGGGAGCTGTTTTTT.

This clonotype has ten or more counts. The V call is TRBV12-3 or TRBV12-4, the J call TRBJ2-7; D is unclear. The germline V and J ends were trimmed by 6 bases and 3 bases, with 15 bases remaining between them. This CDR3 spans 14 amino acids. The CDR3 nucleotides are TGTGCCAGCAGCCCGCATGTGGCGTACTACGAGCAGTACTTC. It translates to CASSPHVAYYEQYF.

This clonotype was detected many times. The V and J genes are TRBV24-1 and TRBJ2-1; 13 bases are a match to TRBD2. The length of the CDR3 is 17 residues. The junction had 6 bases not matched to a gene; V was cut back by 3 bases and J by 5 bases. Per germline, CDR1 KGHDR and CDR2 SFDVKD. CDR3 DNA sequence: TGTGCCACCAGTGATCGGACTAGCGGGAGTAGGCACAATGAGCAGTTCTTC. This codes for CATSDRTSGSRHNEQFF.

This chain links TRBV29-1 with TRBJ2-1; no firm D call. The CDR3 covers 13 residues. CDR1 and CDR2 from the germline V gene are SQVTM and ANQGSEA. Trimming removed 7 bases from V and 0 bases from J, with 10 bases in between. The CDR3 DNA follows: TGCAGCGCCGACCAGAGCTCCTACAATGAGCAGTTCTTC. It encodes CSADQSSYNEQFF.

This clonotype has a handful of counts. The chain is built from TRBV9 and TRBJ1-5; unclear D gene. The germline V gene encodes CDR1 SGDLS and CDR2 YYNGEE. The CDR3 is 15 amino acids. The ends were cut back, 0 bases at V and 1 base at J, with 8 bases in the middle. CDR3 sequence reads: CASSVDPKSNQPQHF. The CDR3 coding sequence is TGTGCCAGCAGCGTAGACCCGAAGAGCAATCAGCCCCAGCATTTT.

This clonotype has at least ten counts. The rearrangement joins TRBV28 to TRBJ2-3, with D unclear. This CDR3 has 14 amino acids. Germline V lookup: CDR1 MDHEN, CDR2 SYDVKM. With 6 bases removed from V and 4 bases from J, the gap between germline ends came to 14 bases. The CDR3, as DNA: TGTGCCAGCAGGCGCAGGTCAGAGGCAGATACGCAGTATTTT. It specifies CASRRRSEADTQYF.

This clonotype has ten or more counts. The chain joins TRBV24-1 to TRBJ1-2; tentative D call: TRBD1 (6 bases). The CDR3 runs 13 residues. From germline, CDR1 is KGHDR and CDR2 SFDVKD. Trimming stripped 4 bases from V and 5 bases from J, with 10 bases between. CDR3 coding DNA: TGTGCCACCAGTGACTTGGACAGTTATGGCTACACCTTC. It is translated as CATSDLDSYGYTF.

The table lists this clonotype with many counts. The chain links TRBV12-3 or TRBV12-4 to TRBJ1-5, with unresolved D. CDR3 length: 14 amino acids. V was pared by 4 bases and J by 7 bases, with 14 bases between. CDR3 in DNA: TGTGCCAGCAGTTCCAAGTCCGTAAAGCAGCCCCAGCATTTT. Its protein product is CASSSKSVKQPQHF.

The CDR3 coding sequence is TGTGCCACCAGTGATTTGGACTCTGAAGCTTTCTTT. Translated: CATSDLDSEAFF. This chain links TRBV24-1 with TRBJ1-1; no clear D. The CDR3 is 12 residues long. Germline loops: CDR1 KGHDR, CDR2 SFDVKD. Trimming shortened V by 0 bases and J by 6 bases, and 4 bases separated the two germline ends.

This clonotype has ten or more counts. V and J are TRBV7-6 and TRBJ2-5, with D uncertain. Deletions cut 5 bases from V and 5 bases from J, with 15 bases between. Germline V gene lookup returns CDR1 SGHVS and CDR2 FNYEAQ. This CDR3 has 14 residues. CDR3 sequence (DNA): TGTGCCAGCAGCCCCTTCCTAGGGTTGGAGACCCAGTACTTC. It is translated as CASSPFLGLETQYF.

At least ten counts were recorded for this clonotype. The V call is TRBV7-3, the J call TRBJ1-1; the D is unclear. V lost 11 bases, J lost 2 bases, and 12 bases lay in between. Germline V gene lookup returns CDR1 SGHTA and CDR2 FQGTGA. This CDR3 is built from 12 residues. In DNA form, the CDR3 reads TGTGCCGAAGTTGGAGTTAACACTGAAGCTTTCTTT. This gives the protein CAEVGVNTEAFF.

This chain joins TRBV29-1 and TRBJ2-1, with 11 bases aligning to TRBD2. J lost 2 bases, V lost 6 bases, and 6 bases had no gene match. This CDR3 is built from 15 residues. The V gene's germline CDR1 is SQVTM and CDR2 ANQGSEA. CDR3 residues: CSVGGLAVPYNEQFF. The CDR3 DNA reads as TGCAGCGTCGGGGGACTAGCGGTACCCTACAATGAGCAGTTCTTC.

This clonotype appeared a few times. This chain links TRBV28 with TRBJ1-5; D uncertain. V shed 8 bases and J shed 0 bases, with 5 bases lying between them. CDR1 MDHEN and CDR2 SYDVKM come from the germline V gene. The CDR3 covers 12 residues. The CDR3 sequence is CASGNSNQPQHF. The CDR3, as DNA: TGTGCCAGCGGGAATAGCAATCAGCCCCAGCATTTT.

This clonotype was picked up many times. The rearrangement joins TRBV2 to TRBJ1-5; D not resolved. This CDR3 has 13 amino acids. The V gene lost 2 bases and the J gene lost 5 bases, with 7 bases spanning the gap. CDR1 and CDR2 (germline): SNHLY, FYNNEI. The CDR3 bases are TGTGCCAGCAGTGAAAACCAGGATCAGCCCCAGCATTTT. Translation: CASSENQDQPQHF.

CDR3 amino acids: CASSQFRDLSGGYTF. DNA of the CDR3: TGTGCCAGCAGCCAATTTCGGGATTTGAGTGGTGGCTACACCTTC. The J gene is TRBJ1-2, the V gene TRBV14, with D uncertain. Germline V gene lookup returns CDR1 SGHDN and CDR2 FVKESK. Trimming pared 2 bases from V and 7 bases from J, leaving 17 bases between. This CDR3 is built from 15 residues.

The sample holds many counts of this clonotype. V is TRBV28 and J is TRBJ2-7, with 16 bases lining up with TRBD2. Trimming took 5 bases from V and 6 from J; bases not matched to a gene: 7. This CDR3 has 16 residues. Germline-derived CDR1 and CDR2 are MDHEN and SYDVKM. CDR3 loop: CASSPPGLAGGGEQYF. The CDR3 nucleotides read TGTGCCAGCAGTCCGCCGGGACTAGCGGGAGGGGGCGAGCAGTACTTC.